The clone carrying this T cell receptor beta chain appeared a few times. Its antigen is as yet unknown. The source of the sample is a study of T cells in Graves' hyperthyroidism and ophthalmopathy. Study-level results: Most thyroid clonotypes expanded above 0.001 appeared in blood too.

V was clipped by 4 bases and J by 3 bases; unmatched bases: 7. The germline CDR1 and CDR2 sequences are DFQATT and SNEGSKA (reference sequence). The CDR3 loop spans 14 amino acids. Diagnoses rested on clinical symptoms, serum thyroxine and TRAb, thyroid ultrasound and orbital computed tomography. Amplified regions were TCR beta CDR3 sequences from RNA transcripts. Primed by the HTBI set, a first-round RT-PCR was run on the TCR CDR3. Via MiXCR, TCRdb re-called the multiplex PCR reads, giving one row per CDR3 protein. The sample consists of about 400,000 distinct CDR3 sequences, around 15% of them appearing once.

The sequencing sample was made of blood. This receptor was identified in a woman younger than 35 with Graves' hyperthyroidism. This chain uses TRBV20-1 with TRBJ2-7, with 9 bases lining up with TRBD1. The CDR3: CSATNRQGVYEQYF. In DNA form, the CDR3 reads TGCAGTGCTACCAACAGACAGGGGGTCTACGAGCAGTACTTC.